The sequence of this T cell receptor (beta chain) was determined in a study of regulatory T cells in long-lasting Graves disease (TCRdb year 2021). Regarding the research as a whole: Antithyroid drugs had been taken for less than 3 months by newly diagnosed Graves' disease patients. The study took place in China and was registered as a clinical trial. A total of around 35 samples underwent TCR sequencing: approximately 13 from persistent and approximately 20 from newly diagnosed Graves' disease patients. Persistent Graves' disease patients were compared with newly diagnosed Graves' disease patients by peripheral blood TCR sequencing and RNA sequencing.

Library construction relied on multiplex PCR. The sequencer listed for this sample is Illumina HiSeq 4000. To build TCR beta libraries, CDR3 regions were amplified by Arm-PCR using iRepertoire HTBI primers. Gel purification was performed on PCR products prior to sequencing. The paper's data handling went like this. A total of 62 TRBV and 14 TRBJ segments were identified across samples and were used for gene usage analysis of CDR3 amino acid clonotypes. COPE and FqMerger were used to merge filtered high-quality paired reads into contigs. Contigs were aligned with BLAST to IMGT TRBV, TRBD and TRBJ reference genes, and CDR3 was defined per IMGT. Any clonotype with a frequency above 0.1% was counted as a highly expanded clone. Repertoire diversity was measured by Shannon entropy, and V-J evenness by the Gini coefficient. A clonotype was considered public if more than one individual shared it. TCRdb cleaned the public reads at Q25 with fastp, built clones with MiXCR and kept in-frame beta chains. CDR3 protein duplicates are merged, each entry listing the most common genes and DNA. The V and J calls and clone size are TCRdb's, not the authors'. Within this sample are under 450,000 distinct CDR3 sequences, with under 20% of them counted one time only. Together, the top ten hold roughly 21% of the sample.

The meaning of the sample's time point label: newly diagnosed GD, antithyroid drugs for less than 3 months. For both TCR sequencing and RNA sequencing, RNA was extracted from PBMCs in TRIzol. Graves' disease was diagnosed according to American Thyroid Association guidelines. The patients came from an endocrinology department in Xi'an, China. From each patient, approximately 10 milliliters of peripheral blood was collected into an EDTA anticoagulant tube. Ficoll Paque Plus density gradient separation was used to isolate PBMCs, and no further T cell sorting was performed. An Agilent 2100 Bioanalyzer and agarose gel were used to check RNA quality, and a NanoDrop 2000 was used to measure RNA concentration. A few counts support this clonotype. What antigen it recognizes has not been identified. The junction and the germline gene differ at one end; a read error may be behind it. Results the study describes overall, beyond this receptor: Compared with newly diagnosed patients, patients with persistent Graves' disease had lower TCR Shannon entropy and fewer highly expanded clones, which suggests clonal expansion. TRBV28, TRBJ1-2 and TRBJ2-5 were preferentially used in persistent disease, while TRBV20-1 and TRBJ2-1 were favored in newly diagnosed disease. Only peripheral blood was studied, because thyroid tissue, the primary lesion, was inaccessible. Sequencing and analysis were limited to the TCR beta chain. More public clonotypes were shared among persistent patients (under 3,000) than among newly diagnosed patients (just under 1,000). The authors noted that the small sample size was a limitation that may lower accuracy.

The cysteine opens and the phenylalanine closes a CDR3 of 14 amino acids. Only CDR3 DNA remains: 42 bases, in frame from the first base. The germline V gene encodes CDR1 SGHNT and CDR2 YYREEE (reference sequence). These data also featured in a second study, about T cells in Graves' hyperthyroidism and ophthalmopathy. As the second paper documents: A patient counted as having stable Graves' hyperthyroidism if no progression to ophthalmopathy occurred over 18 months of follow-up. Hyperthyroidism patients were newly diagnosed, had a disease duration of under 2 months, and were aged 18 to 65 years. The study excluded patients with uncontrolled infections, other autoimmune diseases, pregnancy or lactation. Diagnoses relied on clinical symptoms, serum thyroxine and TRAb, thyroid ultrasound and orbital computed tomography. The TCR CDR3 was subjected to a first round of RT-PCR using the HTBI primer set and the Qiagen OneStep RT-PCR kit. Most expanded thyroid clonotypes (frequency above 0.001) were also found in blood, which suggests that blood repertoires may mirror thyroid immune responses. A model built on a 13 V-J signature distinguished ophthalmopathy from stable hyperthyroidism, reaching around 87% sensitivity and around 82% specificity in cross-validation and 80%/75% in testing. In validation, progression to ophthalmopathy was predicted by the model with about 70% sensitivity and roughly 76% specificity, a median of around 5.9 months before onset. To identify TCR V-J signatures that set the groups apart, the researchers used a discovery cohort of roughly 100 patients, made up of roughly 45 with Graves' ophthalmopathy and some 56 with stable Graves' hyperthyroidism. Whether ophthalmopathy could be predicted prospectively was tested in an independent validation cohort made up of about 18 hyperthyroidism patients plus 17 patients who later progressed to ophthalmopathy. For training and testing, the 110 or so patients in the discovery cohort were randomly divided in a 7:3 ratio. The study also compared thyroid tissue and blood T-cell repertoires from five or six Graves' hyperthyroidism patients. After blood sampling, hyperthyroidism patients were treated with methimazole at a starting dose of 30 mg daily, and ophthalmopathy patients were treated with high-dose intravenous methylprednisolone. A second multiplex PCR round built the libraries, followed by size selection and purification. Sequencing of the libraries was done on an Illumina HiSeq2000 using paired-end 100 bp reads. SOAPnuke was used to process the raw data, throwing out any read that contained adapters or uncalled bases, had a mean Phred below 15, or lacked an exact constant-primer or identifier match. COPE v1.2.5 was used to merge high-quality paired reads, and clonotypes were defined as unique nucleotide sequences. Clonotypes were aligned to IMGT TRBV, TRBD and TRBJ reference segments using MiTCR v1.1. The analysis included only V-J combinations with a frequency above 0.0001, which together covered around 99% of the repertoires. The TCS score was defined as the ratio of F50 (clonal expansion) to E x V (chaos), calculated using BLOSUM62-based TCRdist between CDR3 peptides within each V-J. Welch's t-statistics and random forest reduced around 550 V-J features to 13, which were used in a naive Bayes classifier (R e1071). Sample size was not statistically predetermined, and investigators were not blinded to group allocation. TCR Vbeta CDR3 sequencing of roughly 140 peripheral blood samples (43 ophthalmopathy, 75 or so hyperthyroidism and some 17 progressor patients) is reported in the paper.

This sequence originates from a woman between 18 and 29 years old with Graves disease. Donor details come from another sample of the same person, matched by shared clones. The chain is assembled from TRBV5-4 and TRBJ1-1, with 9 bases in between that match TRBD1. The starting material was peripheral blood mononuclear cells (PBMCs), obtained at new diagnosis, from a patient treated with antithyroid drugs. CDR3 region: CASSRGTGNSEAFF. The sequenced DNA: TGTGCCAGCAGCCGCGGGACAGGGAACTCTGAAGCTTTCTTT.